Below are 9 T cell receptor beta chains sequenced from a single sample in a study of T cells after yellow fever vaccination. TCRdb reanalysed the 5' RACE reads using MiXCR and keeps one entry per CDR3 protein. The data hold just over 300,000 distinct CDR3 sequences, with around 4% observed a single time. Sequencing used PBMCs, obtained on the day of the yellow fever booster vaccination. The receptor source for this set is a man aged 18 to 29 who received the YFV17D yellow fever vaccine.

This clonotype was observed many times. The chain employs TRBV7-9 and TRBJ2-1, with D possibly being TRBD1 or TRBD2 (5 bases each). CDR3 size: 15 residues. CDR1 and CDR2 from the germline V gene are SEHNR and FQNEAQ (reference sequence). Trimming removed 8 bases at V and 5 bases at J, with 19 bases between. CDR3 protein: CASSPRGPTNNEQFF. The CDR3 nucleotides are TGTGCCAGCTCCCCACGGGGACCGACTAACAATGAGCAGTTCTTC.

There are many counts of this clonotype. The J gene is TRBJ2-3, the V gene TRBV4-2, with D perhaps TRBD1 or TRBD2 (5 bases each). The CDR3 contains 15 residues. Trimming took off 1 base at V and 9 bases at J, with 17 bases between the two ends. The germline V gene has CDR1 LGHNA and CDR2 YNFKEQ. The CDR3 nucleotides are TGTGCCAGCAGCCAAGTTGAGCAGGGAGAAGGCACGCAGTATTTT. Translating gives CASSQVEQGEGTQYF.

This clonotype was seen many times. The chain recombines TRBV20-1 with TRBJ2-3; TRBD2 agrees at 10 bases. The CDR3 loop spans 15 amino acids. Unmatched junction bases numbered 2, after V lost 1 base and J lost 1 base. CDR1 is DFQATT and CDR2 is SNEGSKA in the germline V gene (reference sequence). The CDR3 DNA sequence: TGCAGTGCTAGAGGGACTAGCGGCCGCACAGATACGCAGTATTTT. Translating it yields CSARGTSGRTDTQYF.

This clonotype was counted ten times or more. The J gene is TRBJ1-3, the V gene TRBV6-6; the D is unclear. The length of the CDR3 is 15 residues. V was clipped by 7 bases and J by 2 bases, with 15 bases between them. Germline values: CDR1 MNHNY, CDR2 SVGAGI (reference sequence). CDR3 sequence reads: CASTPSGFTGNTIYF. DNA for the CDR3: TGTGCCAGCACCCCGAGTGGCTTCACTGGAAACACCATATATTTT.

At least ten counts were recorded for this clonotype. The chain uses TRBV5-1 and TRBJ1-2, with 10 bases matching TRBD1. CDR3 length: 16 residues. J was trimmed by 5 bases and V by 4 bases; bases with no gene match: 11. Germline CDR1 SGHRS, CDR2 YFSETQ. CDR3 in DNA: TGCGCCAGCAGCCCGGGACAGGGGCCGGCGGGGTATGGCTACACCTTC. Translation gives CASSPGQGPAGYGYTF.

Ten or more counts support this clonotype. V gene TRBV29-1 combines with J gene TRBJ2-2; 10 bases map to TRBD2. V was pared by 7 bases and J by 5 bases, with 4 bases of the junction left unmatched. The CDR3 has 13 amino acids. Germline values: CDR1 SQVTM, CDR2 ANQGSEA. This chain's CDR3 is CSALAGGTGELFF. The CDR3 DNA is TGCAGCGCATTAGCGGGGGGAACCGGGGAGCTGTTTTTT.

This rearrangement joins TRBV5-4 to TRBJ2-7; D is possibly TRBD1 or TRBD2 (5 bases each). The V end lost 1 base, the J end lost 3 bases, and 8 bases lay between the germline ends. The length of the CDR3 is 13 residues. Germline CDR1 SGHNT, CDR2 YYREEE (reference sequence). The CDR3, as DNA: TGTGCCAGCAGCTTGCGAGGGGACTACGAGCAGTACGTC. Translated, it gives CASSLRGDYEQYV.

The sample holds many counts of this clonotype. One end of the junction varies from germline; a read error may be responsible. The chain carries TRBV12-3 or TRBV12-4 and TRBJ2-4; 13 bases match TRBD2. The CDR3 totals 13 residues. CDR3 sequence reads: CASSLGTSGAFLF. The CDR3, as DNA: TGTGCCAGCAGTCTTGGGACTAGCGGGGCCTTTCTCTTC.

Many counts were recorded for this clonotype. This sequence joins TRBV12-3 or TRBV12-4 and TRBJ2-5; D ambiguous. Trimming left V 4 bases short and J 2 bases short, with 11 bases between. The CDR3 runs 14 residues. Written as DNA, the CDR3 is TGTGCCAGCAGTTCCTTGAACAGACAAGAGACCCAGTACTTC. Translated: CASSSLNRQETQYF.